These 3 T cell receptor beta chains were all obtained from the same sample, sequenced in a study of T cells in Graves' hyperthyroidism and ophthalmopathy. TCR beta CDR3 regions were amplified from RNA transcripts. Carried out on the TCR CDR3, a first-round RT-PCR used the HTBI primer set. Each CDR3 protein gets one entry after TCRdb re-called the multiplex PCR reads with MiXCR. The sample has over 400,000 distinct CDR3 sequences, about 15% seen once. Sequences were obtained from blood. The origin of the receptors is a man aged 18 to 30 with Graves' ophthalmopathy.

This clonotype came up many times. V usage is TRBV15 and J usage is TRBJ2-5, with a possible D match to TRBD2 (6 bases). V lost 0 bases, J lost 5 bases, and 13 bases lay in between. Per germline, CDR1 LNHNV and CDR2 YYDKDF (reference sequence). CDR3 size: 15 residues. For the CDR3, the DNA is TGTGCCACCAGCAGAGACAGGCTAGCGTGGGAGACCCAGTACTTC. Its translation: CATSRDRLAWETQYF.

This clonotype appeared many times. The CDR3 DNA reads TGTGCCAGCAGTACAGGGAACTCTGGAAACACCATATATTTT. Its protein product is CASSTGNSGNTIYF. The V call is TRBV2, the J call TRBJ1-3, with TRBD1 as a possible D gene (6 bases). Germline CDR1 reads SNHLY; CDR2 reads FYNNEI. CDR3 length: 14 residues. V shed 5 bases and J shed 0 bases, with 8 bases lying between them.

This clonotype was observed at least ten times. The rearrangement joins TRBV11-2 to TRBJ1-2; 8 bases line up with TRBD1. The J segment lost 5 bases and the V segment lost 3 bases, leaving 2 bases of the junction unmatched. The CDR3 is 13 residues long. Germline CDR1 SGHAT, CDR2 FQNNGV. The CDR3 DNA follows: TGTGCCAGCAGCTTGACAGGGGAGTATGGCTACACCTTC. Translating gives CASSLTGEYGYTF.